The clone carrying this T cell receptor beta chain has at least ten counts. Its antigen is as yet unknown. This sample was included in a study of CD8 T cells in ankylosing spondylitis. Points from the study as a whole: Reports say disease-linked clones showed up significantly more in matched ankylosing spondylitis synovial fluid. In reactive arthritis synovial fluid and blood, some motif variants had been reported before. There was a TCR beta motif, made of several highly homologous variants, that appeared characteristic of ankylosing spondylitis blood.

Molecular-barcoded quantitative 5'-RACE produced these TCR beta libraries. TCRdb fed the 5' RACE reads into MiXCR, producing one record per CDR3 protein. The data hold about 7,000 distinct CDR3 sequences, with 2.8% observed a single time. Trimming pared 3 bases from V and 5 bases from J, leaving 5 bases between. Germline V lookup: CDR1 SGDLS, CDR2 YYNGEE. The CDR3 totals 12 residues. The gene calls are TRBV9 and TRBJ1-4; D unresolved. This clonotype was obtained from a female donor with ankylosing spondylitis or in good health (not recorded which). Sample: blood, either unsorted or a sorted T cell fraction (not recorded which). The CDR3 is CASSALNEKLFF. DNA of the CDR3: TGTGCCAGCAGCGCGTTGAATGAAAAACTGTTTTTT.